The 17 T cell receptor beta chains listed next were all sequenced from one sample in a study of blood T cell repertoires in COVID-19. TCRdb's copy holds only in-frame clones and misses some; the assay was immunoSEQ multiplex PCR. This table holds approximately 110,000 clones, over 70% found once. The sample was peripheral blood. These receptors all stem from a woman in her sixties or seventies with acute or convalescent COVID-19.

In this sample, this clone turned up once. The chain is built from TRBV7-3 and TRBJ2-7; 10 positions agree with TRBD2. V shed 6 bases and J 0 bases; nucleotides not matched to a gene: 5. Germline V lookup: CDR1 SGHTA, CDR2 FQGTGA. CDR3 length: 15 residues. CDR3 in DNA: TGTGCCAGCAGTCCTAGCGGGGGCCCCTCCTACGAGCAGTACTTC. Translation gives CASSPSGGPSYEQYF.

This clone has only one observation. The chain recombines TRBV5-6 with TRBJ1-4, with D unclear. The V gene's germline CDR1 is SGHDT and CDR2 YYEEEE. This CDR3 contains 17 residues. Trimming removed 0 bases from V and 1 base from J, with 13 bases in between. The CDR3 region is CASSLVGGGRTNEKLFF. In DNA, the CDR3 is TGTGCCAGCAGCTTGGTAGGCGGAGGCAGAACTAATGAAAAACTGTTTTTT.

The CDR3: CASSPLVVPPSNEQFF. The CDR3 DNA reads TGCGCCAGCAGCCCCCTGGTAGTACCCCCAAGCAATGAGCAGTTCTTC. The rearrangement joins TRBV4-1 to TRBJ2-1; D ambiguous. The CDR3 extends over 16 amino acids. Germline-derived CDR1 and CDR2 are MGHRA and YSYEKL. The V gene lost 4 bases and the J gene lost 6 bases, with 19 bases spanning the gap.

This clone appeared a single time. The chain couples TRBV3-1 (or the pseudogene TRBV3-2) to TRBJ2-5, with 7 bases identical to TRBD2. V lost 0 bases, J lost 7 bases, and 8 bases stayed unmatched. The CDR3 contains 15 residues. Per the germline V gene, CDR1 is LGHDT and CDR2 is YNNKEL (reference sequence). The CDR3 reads CASSQDLGTGGTQYF. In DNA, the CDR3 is TGTGCCAGCAGCCAAGATCTCGGGACGGGGGGGACCCAGTACTTC.

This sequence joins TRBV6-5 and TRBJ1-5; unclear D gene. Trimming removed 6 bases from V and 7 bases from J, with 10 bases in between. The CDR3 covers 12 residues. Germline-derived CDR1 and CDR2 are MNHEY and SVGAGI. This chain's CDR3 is CASSYLQQPQHF. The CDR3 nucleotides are TGTGCCAGCAGCTACCTCCAGCAGCCCCAGCATTTT.

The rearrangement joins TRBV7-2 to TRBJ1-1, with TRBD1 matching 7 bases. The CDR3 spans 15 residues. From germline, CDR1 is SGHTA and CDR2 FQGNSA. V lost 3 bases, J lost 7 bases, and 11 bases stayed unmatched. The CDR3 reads CASSLGITGADEAFF. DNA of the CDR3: TGTGCCAGCAGCTTGGGGATCACAGGGGCAGATGAAGCTTTCTTT.

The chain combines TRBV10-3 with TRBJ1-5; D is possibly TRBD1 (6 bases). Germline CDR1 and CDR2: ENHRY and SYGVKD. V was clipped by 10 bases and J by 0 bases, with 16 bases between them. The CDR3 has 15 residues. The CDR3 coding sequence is TGTGCCACAGGGGTGGGGTATTATAGCAATCAGCCCCAGCATTTT. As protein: CATGVGYYSNQPQHF.

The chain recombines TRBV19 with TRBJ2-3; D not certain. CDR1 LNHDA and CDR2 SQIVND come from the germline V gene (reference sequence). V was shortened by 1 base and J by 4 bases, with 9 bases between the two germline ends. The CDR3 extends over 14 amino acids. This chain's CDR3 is CASSIAKQADTQYF. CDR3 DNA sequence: TGTGCCAGTAGTATAGCGAAGCAGGCAGATACGCAGTATTTT.

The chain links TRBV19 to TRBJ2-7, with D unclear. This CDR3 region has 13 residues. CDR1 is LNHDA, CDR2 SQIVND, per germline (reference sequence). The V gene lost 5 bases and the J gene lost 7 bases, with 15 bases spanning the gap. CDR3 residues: CASSPAPVGEQYF. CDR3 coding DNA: TGTGCCAGTAGTCCCGCCCCCGTCGGGGAGCAGTACTTC.

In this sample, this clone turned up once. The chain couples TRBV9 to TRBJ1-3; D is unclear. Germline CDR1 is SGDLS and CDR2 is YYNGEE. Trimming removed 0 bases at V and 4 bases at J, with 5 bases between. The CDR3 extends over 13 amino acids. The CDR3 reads CASSVDEGNTIYF. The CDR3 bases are TGTGCCAGCAGCGTAGATGAGGGAAACACCATATATTTT.

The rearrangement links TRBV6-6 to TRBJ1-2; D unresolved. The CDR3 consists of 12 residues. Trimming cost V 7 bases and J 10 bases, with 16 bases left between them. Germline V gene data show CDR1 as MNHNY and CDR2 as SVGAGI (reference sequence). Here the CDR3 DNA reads TGTGCCAGCATTGATGAGAGGGTTCTCTACACCTTC. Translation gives CASIDERVLYTF.

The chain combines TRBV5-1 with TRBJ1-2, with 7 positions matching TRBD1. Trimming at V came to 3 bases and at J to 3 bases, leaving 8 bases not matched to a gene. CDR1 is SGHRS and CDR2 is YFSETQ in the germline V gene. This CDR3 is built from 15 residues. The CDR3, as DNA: TGCGCCAGCAGCTCAAGGACAGGTTATGACTATGGCTACACCTTC. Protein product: CASSSRTGYDYGYTF.

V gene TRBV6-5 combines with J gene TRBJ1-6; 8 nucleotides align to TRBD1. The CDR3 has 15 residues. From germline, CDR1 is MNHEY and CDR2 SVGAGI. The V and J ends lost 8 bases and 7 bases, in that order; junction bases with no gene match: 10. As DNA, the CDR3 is TGTGCCAGCGGACAGGGAATGACCCCCAATTCACCCCTCCACTTT. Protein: CASGQGMTPNSPLHF.

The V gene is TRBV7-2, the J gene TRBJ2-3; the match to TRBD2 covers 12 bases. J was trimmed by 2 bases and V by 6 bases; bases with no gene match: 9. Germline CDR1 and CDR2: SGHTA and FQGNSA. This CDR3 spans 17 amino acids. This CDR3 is CASSLGLAGGYTDTQYF. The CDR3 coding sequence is TGTGCCAGCAGTTTGGGACTAGCGGGCGGATACACAGATACGCAGTATTTT.

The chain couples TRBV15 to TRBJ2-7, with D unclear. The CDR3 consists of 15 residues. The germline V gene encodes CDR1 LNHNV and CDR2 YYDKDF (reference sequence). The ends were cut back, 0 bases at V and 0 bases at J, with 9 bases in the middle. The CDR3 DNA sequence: TGTGCCACCAGCAGAGAACGAATAGACTCCTACGAGCAGTACTTC. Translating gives CATSRERIDSYEQYF.

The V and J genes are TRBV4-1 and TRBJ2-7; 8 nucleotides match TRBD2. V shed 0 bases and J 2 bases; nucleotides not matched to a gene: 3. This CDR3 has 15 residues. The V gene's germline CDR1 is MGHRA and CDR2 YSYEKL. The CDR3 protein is CASSQDEREPYEQYF. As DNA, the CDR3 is TGCGCCAGCAGCCAAGATGAGCGGGAGCCCTACGAGCAGTACTTC.

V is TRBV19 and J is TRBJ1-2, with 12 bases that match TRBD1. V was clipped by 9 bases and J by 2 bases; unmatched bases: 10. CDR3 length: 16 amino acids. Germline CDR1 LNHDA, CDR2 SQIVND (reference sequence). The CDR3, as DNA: TGTGCCAGCCGGGACAGGGGGCGCGGATCGAACTATGGCTACACCTTC. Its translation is CASRDRGRGSNYGYTF.